This T cell receptor (beta chain) was recorded in a study of T cells in Graves' hyperthyroidism and ophthalmopathy. Study-level results: Blood samples included most of the expanded thyroid clonotypes exceeding 0.001.

CDR3 length: 16 residues. Trimming removed 1 base from V and 7 bases from J; junction bases left unmatched: 8. Germline CDR1 is SGHRS and CDR2 is YFSETQ. Researchers defined stable Graves' hyperthyroidism as no ophthalmopathy progression within 18 months. From more than 8 ml of fresh peripheral blood, PBMCs were isolated. The CDR3 regions of TCR beta were amplified from RNA transcripts. Initially, a first-round RT-PCR of the TCR CDR3 employed the HTBI primer set. MiXCR was run by TCRdb on the multiplex PCR reads, yielding one entry per CDR3 protein. The sample yields under 350,000 distinct CDR3 sequences, roughly 20% seen once. This clonotype was seen a few times. What it recognizes is unknown.

V and J are TRBV5-1 and TRBJ1-4; 9 positions match TRBD1. Sequenced sample: blood. This receptor was identified in a woman in her 50s with Graves' hyperthyroidism. The CDR3 DNA reads TGCGCCAGCAGCTTGTACCCGGGACAGGGTGGTGAAAAACTGTTTTTT. Translation gives CASSLYPGQGGEKLFF.